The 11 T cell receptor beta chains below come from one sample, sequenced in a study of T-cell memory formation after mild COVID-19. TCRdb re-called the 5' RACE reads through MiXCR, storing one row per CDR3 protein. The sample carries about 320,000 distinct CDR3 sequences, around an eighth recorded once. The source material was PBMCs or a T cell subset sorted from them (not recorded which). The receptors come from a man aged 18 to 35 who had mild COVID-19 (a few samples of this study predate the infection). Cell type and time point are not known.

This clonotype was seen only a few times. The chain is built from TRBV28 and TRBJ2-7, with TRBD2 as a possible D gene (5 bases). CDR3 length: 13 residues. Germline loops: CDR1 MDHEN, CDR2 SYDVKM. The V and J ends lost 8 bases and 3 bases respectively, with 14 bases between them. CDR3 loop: CASRRGLGYEQYV. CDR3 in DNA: TGTGCCAGCCGCCGCGGACTTGGCTACGAGCAGTACGTC.

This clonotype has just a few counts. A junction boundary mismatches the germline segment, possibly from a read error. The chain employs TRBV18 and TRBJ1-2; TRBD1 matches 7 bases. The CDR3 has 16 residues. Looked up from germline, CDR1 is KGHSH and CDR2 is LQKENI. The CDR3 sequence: CASSSTLQGTVGGYTF. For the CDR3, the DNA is TGTGCCAGCTCATCGACCCTACAGGGGACTGTCGGTGGCTACACTTTC.

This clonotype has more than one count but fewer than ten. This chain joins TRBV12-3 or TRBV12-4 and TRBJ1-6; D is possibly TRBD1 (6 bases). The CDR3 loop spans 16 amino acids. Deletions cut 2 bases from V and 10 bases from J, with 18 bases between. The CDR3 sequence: CASSLWRGGLRSPLHF. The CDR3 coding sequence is TGTGCCAGCAGTTTATGGCGGGGGGGCCTGCGGTCACCCCTCCACTTT.

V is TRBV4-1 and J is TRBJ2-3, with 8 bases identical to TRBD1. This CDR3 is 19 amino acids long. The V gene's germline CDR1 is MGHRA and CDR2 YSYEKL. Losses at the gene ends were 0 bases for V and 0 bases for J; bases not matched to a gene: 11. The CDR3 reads CASSQDNWGWTGSTDTQYF. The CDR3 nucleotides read TGCGCCAGCAGCCAAGATAATTGGGGCTGGACAGGGAGCACAGATACGCAGTATTTT.

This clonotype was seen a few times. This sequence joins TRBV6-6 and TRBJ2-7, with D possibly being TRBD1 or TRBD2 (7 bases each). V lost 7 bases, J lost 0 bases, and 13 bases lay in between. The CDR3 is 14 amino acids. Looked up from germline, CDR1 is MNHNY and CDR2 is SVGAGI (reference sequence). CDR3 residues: CASTQGGSSYEQYV. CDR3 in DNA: TGTGCCAGCACTCAGGGGGGGAGCTCCTACGAGCAGTACGTC.

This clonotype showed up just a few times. The CDR3 is CASSPIQLAKNIQYF. For the CDR3, the DNA is TGTGCCAGCTCACCAATCCAGCTAGCCAAAAACATTCAGTACTTC. The J gene is TRBJ2-4, the V gene TRBV18; D is unclear. CDR3 length equals 15 residues. In germline, CDR1 is KGHSH, CDR2 LQKENI. V was trimmed by 2 bases and J by 0 bases, leaving 8 bases between them.

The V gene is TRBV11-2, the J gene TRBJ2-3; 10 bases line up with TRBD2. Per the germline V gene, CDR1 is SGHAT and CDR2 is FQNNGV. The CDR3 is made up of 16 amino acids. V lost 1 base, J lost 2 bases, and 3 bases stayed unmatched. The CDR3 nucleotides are TGTGCCAGCAGCTTAGGAGCGGGGGGGCTCACAGATACGCAGTATTTT. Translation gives CASSLGAGGLTDTQYF.

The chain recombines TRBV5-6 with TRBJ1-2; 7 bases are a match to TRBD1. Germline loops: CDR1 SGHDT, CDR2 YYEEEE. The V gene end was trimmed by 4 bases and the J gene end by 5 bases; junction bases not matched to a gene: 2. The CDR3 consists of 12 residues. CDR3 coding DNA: TGTGCCAGCAGCACAGGGGAGTATGGCTACACCTTC. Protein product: CASSTGEYGYTF.

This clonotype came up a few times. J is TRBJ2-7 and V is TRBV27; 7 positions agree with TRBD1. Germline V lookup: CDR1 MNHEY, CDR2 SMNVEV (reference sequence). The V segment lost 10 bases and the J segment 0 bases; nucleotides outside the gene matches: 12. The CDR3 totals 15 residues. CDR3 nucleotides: TGTGCCACCGCGATTACAGGACAGGCCTCCTACGAGCAGTACGTC. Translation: CATAITGQASYEQYV.

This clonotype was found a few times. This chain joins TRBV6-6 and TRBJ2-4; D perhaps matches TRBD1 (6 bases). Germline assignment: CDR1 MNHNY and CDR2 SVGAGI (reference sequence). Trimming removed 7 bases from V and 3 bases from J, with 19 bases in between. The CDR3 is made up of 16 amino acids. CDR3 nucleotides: TGTGCCAGCACCACATACAGGGTACGAGGCAAAAACATTCAGTACTTC. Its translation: CASTTYRVRGKNIQYF.

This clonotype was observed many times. CDR3 DNA sequence: TGTGCCAGCCGAAGAGAGGGGGCAGTTGACGAGCAGTACTTC. Translation: CASRREGAVDEQYF. The chain recombines TRBV3-1 with TRBJ2-7; 7 bases agree with TRBD1. Trimming at V came to 8 bases and at J to 5 bases, leaving 12 bases not matched to a gene. The CDR3 is 14 residues long. CDR1 is LGHDT and CDR2 is YNNKEL in the germline V gene (reference sequence).